This T cell receptor beta chain was recovered during a study of blood T cell repertoires in COVID-19 (dated by TCRdb to about 2020). Looking at the study overall: Collaborator samples came from the United States, Italy and Spain and covered acute and convalescent phases of COVID-19. The prospective study material was composed of cDNA or gDNA derived from T cells, B-cell-depleted T cells, or PBMCs. Subjects who had been exposed to COVID-19, were actively infected with it, or had recovered from it provided the deeply sampled blood TCRbeta repertoires that made up the dataset. The repertoires were made available in a free public database intended to serve as a resource for research on the immune response to SARS-CoV-2. Samples came from the ongoing ImmuneRACE study (first 160 participants) plus 1,254 subjects from 6 global collaborators. Sample metadata almost always included a de-identified subject ID, COVID-19 status, age in years and sex. Where available, HLA class I and class II types were taken from metadata supplied by the sample provider and were not determined by assay-based typing.

To note about this clone: The target of this receptor is not known. Per-base qualities were not stored, and no clone one base away is much larger.

Each collaborating institution followed its own protocols to collect whole blood in K2EDTA tubes. For TCRbeta analysis, collaborator samples were shipped as frozen whole blood, as isolated PBMCs, or as DNA extracted from either sample type. Broad study findings and their caveats: The quantity of clinical and demographic metadata differed by source and by participant and was supplied without curation.

TCRbeta CDR3 regions were amplified from genomic DNA using the immunoSEQ Assay, a bias-controlled multiplex PCR. The authors processed their data as follows. The number of nucleated cells in each sample was estimated from the amplification of reference gene primers within the assay. To quantify the absolute abundance of each unique TCRbeta CDR3 rearrangement, sequence reads were collapsed and filtered. For each sample, productive Simpson clonality was calculated by taking the square root of Simpson's diversity index across productive rearrangements. TCRdb retrieved this table from immuneACCESS and kept in-frame rearrangements only. Not all clones are present; in checked studies, unresolved V genes account for under half, and no reason is known for the remainder. V and J calls and clone size are those listed in that table; D and trimming were worked out from the DNA. The sample table contains some 38,000 clones; only one count was recorded for roughly 80% of them. The ten top clones hold 10% of the sample.

V gives up 0 bases and J gives up 9 bases, and the segment between their germline ends measures 7 bases. The CDR3 spans 12 residues, from the cysteine through the phenylalanine. Only the CDR3 part of the read is kept: 36 bases, read in frame from the first base. Reading the germline V gene gives CDR1 SGHTS and CDR2 YDEGEE. The TCR was taken from a man aged 55 to 70 in a cohort sampled during active COVID-19. This sequence uses TRBV5-8 and TRBJ2-1; the D gene identity is not certain. Sample: peripheral blood. The CDR3 region has the sequence CASSLGVGEQFF. The sequenced DNA is TGTGCCAGCAGCTTGGGAGTCGGTGAGCAGTTCTTC.